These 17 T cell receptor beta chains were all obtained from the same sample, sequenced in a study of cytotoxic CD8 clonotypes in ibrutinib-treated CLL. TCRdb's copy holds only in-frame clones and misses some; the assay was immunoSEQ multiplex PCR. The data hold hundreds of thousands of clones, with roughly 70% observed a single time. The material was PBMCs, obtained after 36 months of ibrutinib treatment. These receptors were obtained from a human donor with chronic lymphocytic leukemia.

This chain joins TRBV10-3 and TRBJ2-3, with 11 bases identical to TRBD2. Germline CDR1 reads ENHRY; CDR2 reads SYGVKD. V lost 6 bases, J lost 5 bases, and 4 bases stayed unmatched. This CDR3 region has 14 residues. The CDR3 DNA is TGTGCCATCAGCCCCGGGACTAGCGGAGATACGCAGTATTTT. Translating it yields CAISPGTSGDTQYF.

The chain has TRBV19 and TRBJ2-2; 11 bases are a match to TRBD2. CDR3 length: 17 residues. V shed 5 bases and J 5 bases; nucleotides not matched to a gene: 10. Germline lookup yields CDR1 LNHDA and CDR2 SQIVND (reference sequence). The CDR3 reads CASSSWTGTSGTGELFF. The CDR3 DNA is TGTGCCAGTAGTTCCTGGACTGGGACTAGCGGAACCGGGGAGCTGTTTTTT. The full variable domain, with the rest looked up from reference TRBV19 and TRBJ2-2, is DGGITQSPKYLFRKEGQNVTLSCEQNLNHDAMYWYRQDPGQGLRLIYYSQIVNDFQKGDIAEGYSVSREKKESFPLTVTSAQKNPTAFYLCASSSWTGTSGTGELFFGEGSRLTVL.

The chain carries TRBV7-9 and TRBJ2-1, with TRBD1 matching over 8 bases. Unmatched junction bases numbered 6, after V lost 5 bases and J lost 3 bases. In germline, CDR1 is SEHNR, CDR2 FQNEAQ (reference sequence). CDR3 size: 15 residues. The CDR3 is CASSPGQGGYNEQFF. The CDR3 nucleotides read TGTGCCAGCAGCCCCGGACAGGGAGGCTACAATGAGCAGTTCTTC.

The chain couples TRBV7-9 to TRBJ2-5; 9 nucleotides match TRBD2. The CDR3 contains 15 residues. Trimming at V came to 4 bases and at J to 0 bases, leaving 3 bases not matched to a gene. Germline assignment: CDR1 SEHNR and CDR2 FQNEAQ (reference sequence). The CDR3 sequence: CASSSSGMYQETQYF. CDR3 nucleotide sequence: TGTGCCAGCAGCTCTAGCGGGATGTACCAAGAGACCCAGTACTTC. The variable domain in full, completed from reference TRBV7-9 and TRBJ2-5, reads DTGVSQNPRHKITKRGQNVTFRCDPISEHNRLYWYRQTLGQGPEFLTYFQNEAQLEKSRLLSDRFSAERPKGSFSTLEIQRTEQGDSAMYLCASSSSGMYQETQYFGPGTRLLVL.

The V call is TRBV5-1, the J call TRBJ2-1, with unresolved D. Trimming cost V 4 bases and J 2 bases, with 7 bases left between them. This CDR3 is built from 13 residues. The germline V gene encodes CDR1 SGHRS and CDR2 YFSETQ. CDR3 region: CASSTTTYNEQFF. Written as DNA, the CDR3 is TGCGCCAGCAGCACCACAACCTACAATGAGCAGTTCTTC. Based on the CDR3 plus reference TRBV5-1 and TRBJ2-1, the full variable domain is KAGVTQTPRYLIKTRGQQVTLSCSPISGHRSVSWYQQTPGQGLQFLFEYFSETQRNKGNFPGRFSGRQFSNSRSEMNVSTLELGDSALYLCASSTTTYNEQFFGPGTRLTVL.

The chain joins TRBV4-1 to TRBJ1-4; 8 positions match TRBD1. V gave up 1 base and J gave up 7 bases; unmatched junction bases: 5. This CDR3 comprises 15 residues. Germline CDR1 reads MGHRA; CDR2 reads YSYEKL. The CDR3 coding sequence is TGCGCCAGCAGCCAAGTAACAGGGGGGGGTGAAAAACTGTTTTTT. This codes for CASSQVTGGGEKLFF.

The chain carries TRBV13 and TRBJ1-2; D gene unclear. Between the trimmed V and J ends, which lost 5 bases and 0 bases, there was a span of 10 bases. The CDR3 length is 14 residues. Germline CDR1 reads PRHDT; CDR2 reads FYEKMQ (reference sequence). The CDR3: CASSRVGANYGYTF. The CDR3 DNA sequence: TGTGCCAGCAGCCGCGTGGGAGCTAACTATGGCTACACCTTC. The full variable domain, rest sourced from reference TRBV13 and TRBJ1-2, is AAGVIQSPRHLIKEKRETATLKCYPIPRHDTVYWYQQGPGQDPQFLISFYEKMQSDKGSIPDRFSAQQFSDYHSELNMSSLELGDSALYFCASSRVGANYGYTFGSGTRLTVV.

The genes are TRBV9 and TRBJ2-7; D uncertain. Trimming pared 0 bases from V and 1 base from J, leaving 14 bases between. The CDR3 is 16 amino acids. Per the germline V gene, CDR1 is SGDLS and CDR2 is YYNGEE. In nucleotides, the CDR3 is TGTGCCAGCAGCGTAGTCTCCCGGGCCCCTTCCTACGAGCAGTACTTC. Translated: CASSVVSRAPSYEQYF. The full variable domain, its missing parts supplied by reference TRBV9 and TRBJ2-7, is DSGVTQTPKHLITATGQRVTLRCSPRSGDLSVYWYQQSLDQGLQFLIQYYNGEERAKGNILERFSAQQFPDLHSELNLSSLELGDSALYFCASSVVSRAPSYEQYFGPGTRLTVT.

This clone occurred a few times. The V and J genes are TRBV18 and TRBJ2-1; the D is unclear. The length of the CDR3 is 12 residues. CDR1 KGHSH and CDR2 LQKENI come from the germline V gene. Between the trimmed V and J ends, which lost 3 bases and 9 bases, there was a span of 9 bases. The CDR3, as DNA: TGTGCCAGCTCACCTTGGGGTGGTGAGCAGTTCTTC. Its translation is CASSPWGGEQFF.

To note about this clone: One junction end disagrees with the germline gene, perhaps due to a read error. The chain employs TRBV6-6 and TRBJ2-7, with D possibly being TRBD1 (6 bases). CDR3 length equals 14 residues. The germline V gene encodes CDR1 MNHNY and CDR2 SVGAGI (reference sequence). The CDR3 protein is CVSRPLGTSYEQYF. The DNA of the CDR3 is TGTGTCAGCCGCCCGCTAGGGACAAGTTACGAGCAGTACTTC.

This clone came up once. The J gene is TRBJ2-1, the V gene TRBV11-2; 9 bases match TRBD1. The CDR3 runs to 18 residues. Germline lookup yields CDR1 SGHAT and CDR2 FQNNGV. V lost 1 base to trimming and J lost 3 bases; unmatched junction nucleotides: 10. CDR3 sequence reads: CASSLGLKGQGLYNEQFF. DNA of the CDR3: TGTGCCAGCAGCTTAGGTCTAAAGGGACAGGGACTCTACAATGAGCAGTTCTTC.

This chain's CDR3 is CASSSYFGSYEQYF. CDR3 DNA sequence: TGTGCCAGCAGCAGCTACTTTGGTTCCTACGAGCAGTACTTC. This chain joins TRBV5-4 and TRBJ2-7; D is uncertain. The CDR3 spans 14 residues. Trimming pared 4 bases from V and 1 base from J, leaving 12 bases between. In germline, CDR1 is SGHNT, CDR2 YYREEE (reference sequence).

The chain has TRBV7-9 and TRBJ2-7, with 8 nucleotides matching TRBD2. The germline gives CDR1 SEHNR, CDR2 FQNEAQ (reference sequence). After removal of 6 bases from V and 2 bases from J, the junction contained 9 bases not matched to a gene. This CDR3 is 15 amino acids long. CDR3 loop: CASRSTSGGPYEQYF. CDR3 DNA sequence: TGTGCCAGCAGATCCACTAGCGGAGGGCCCTACGAGCAGTACTTC.

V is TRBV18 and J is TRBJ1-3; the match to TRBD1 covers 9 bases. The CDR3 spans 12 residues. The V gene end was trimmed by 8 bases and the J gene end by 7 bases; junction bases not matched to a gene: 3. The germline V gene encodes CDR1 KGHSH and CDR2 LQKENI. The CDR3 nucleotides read TGTGCCAGCGGACAGGGGATTAACACCATATATTTT. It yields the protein CASGQGINTIYF.

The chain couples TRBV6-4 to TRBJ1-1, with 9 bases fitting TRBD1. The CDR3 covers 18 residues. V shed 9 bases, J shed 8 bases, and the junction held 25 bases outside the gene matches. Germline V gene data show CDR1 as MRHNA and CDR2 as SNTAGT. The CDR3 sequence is CASHAPRSLGDRVREAFF. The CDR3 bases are TGTGCCAGTCATGCACCCCGATCACTTGGGGACAGGGTCAGGGAAGCTTTCTTT.

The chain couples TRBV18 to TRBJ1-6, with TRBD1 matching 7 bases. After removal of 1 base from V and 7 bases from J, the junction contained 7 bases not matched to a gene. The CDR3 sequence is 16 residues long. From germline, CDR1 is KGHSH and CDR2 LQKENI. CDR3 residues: CASSPLPGGLNSPLHF. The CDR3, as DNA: TGTGCCAGCTCACCACTTCCAGGGGGGCTAAATTCACCCCTCCACTTT. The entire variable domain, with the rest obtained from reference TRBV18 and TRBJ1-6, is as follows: NAGVMQNPRHLVRRRGQEARLRCSPMKGHSHVYWYRQLPEEGLKFMVYLQKENIIDESGMPKERFSAEFPKEGPSILRIQQVVRGDSAAYFCASSPLPGGLNSPLHFGNGTRLTVT.

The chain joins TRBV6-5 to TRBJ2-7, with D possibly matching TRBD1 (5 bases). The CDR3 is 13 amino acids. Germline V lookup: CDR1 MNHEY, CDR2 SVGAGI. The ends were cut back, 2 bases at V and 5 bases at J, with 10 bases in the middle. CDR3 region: CASSYGRADEQYF. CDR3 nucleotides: TGTGCCAGCAGTTACGGCAGGGCGGACGAGCAGTACTTC.